Below are 26 T cell receptor beta chains sequenced from a single sample in a study of blood T cell repertoires in COVID-19. Libraries were prepared by immunoSEQ multiplex PCR; TCRdb keeps only in-frame clonotypes and omits some of them. The table shows about 130,000 clones, with about nine tenths occurring only once. The material sequenced was peripheral blood. These receptors were obtained from a man aged 50-60 years with acute or convalescent COVID-19.

The rearrangement joins TRBV9 to TRBJ1-5; no reliable D call. The V gene's germline CDR1 is SGDLS and CDR2 YYNGEE. V was shortened by 10 bases and J by 10 bases, with 18 bases between the two germline ends. CDR3 length: 12 residues. CDR3 sequence: CASQRAREPQHF. The CDR3 region has the DNA TGTGCCTCCCAAAGGGCCCGGGAACCCCAGCATTTT.

This clone has just one count. This chain joins TRBV27 and TRBJ2-1, with D possibly matching TRBD1 (6 bases). Trimming pared 6 bases from V and 4 bases from J, leaving 19 bases between. CDR1 is MNHEY and CDR2 is SMNVEV in the germline V gene (reference sequence). The CDR3 has 16 residues. This CDR3 reads CASRYWDTDQYNEQFF. DNA for the CDR3: TGTGCCAGCAGATATTGGGACACCGACCAATACAATGAGCAGTTCTTC.

V gene TRBV19 combines with J gene TRBJ1-5; 7 positions agree with TRBD1. The CDR3 spans 14 residues. V shed 7 bases and J 2 bases; nucleotides not matched to a gene: 5. The germline V gene encodes CDR1 LNHDA and CDR2 SQIVND (reference sequence). The CDR3 protein is CASNDRDGNQPQHF. The CDR3, as DNA: TGTGCCAGTAACGACAGGGATGGCAATCAGCCCCAGCATTTT.

The J gene is TRBJ2-3, the V gene TRBV18; no clear D. The germline V gene has CDR1 KGHSH and CDR2 LQKENI. The CDR3 is made up of 15 amino acids. The germline V and J ends were trimmed by 3 bases and 3 bases, with 13 bases remaining between them. CDR3 nucleotide sequence: TGTGCCAGCTCACCGGGCCTCCCCCGAACAGATACGCAGTATTTT. It encodes CASSPGLPRTDTQYF.

This chain connects TRBV19 to TRBJ2-2, with D perhaps TRBD1 (6 bases). Germline values: CDR1 LNHDA, CDR2 SQIVND (reference sequence). V lost 6 bases and J lost 3, with 11 bases in between. The CDR3 consists of 14 residues. CDR3 sequence reads: CASRADSYTGELFF. CDR3 coding DNA: TGTGCCAGTAGGGCGGACAGCTACACCGGGGAGCTGTTTTTT. Supplemented by reference TRBV19 and TRBJ2-2, the full variable domain reads DGGITQSPKYLFRKEGQNVTLSCEQNLNHDAMYWYRQDPGQGLRLIYYSQIVNDFQKGDIAEGYSVSREKKESFPLTVTSAQKNPTAFYLCASRADSYTGELFFGEGSRLTVL.

The CDR3 nucleotides are TGTGCCAGCAGTGAAAGCACAGGCCAGGGGTCTGGGGCCAACGTCCTGACTTTC. It encodes CASSESTGQGSGANVLTF. This chain links TRBV25-1 with TRBJ2-6, with a weak D call TRBD1 (6 bases). Trimming left V 2 bases short and J 1 base short, with 15 bases between. The CDR3 contains 18 residues. CDR1 and CDR2 (germline): MGHDK, SYGVNS. The complete variable domain, with remaining parts taken from reference TRBV25-1 and TRBJ2-6, reads EADIYQTPRYLVIGTGKKITLECSQTMGHDKMYWYQQDPGMELHLIHYSYGVNSTEKGDLSSESTVSRIRTEHFPLTLESARPSHTSQYLCASSESTGQGSGANVLTFGAGSRLTVL.

The V call is TRBV19, the J call TRBJ1-2; 7 bases map to TRBD1. The CDR3 is made up of 15 amino acids. Germline values: CDR1 LNHDA, CDR2 SQIVND (reference sequence). The J segment lost 8 bases and the V segment lost 1 base, leaving 10 bases of the junction unmatched. The CDR3 spells CASSIGTGRRGGYTF. The CDR3 DNA sequence: TGTGCCAGTAGTATAGGGACAGGAAGGCGAGGCGGCTACACCTTC.

The chain uses TRBV28 and TRBJ2-7; 9 positions match TRBD1. V dropped 8 bases and J dropped 0; count of bases not matched to a gene: 5. The CDR3 consists of 14 residues. CDR1 and CDR2 from the germline V gene are MDHEN and SYDVKM. CDR3 region: CASWDRAFSYEQYF. DNA of the CDR3: TGTGCCAGCTGGGACAGGGCCTTCTCCTACGAGCAGTACTTC.

CDR3 in DNA: TGTGCCAGCAGACAGGGACAGGCGTACCTCTATGGCTACACCTTC. This sequence encodes CASRQGQAYLYGYTF. The chain is built from TRBV6-6 and TRBJ1-2, with 8 bases identical to TRBD1. Trimming took 6 bases from V and 4 from J; bases not matched to a gene: 10. The CDR3 has 15 amino acids. Germline V gene data show CDR1 as MNHNY and CDR2 as SVGAGI (reference sequence).

The genes are TRBV6-4 and TRBJ1-2, with D tentatively TRBD1 (5 bases). CDR1 and CDR2 from the germline V gene are MRHNA and SNTAGT. This CDR3 region has 17 residues. V was cut by 8 bases and J by 2 bases, with 24 bases left in between. CDR3 residues: CASPHRPTRGMNYGYTF. The CDR3 DNA follows: TGTGCCAGCCCGCACCGCCCGACCCGGGGGATGAACTATGGCTACACCTTC.

This clone is a singleton in its sample. The chain has TRBV5-8 and TRBJ1-1; 7 nucleotides match TRBD1. The junction had 9 bases not matched to a gene; V was cut back by 4 bases and J by 3 bases. This CDR3 comprises 15 residues. CDR1 and CDR2 (germline): SGHTS, YDEGEE. Here the CDR3 DNA reads TGTGCCAGCAGCCGAGGAGGGGGCGCGTACACTGAAGCTTTCTTT. This gives the protein CASSRGGGAYTEAFF.

J is TRBJ1-2 and V is TRBV2; D unclear. Germline loops: CDR1 SNHLY, CDR2 FYNNEI. The CDR3 is 12 amino acids. The CDR3 is CAILGGLYGYTF. Here the CDR3 DNA reads TGTGCAATCCTCGGCGGGCTCTATGGCTACACCTTC.

The chain links TRBV19 to TRBJ2-3; D gene uncertain. Germline-derived CDR1 and CDR2 are LNHDA and SQIVND (reference sequence). Trimming stripped 10 bases from V and 2 bases from J, with 13 bases between. This CDR3 has 13 amino acids. The CDR3 DNA is TGTGCCACAAGGCCGGAGCCCACAGATACGCAGTATTTT. This codes for CATRPEPTDTQYF.

This clone turned up a few times. The V and J genes are TRBV30 and TRBJ2-3; 12 bases align to TRBD2. The CDR3 has 14 amino acids. Germline CDR1 GTSNPN, CDR2 SVGIG (reference sequence). V was clipped by 2 bases and J by 7 bases; unmatched bases: 4. CDR3 DNA: TGTGCCTGGAGTAGGACTAGCGGGGTTAATACGCAGTATTTT. Protein product: CAWSRTSGVNTQYF.

This chain links TRBV6-1 with TRBJ1-6; weak D call: TRBD1 (5 bases). The CDR3 runs to 16 residues. Germline V gene sequence: CDR1 MNHNS, CDR2 SASEGT. Deletions cut 0 bases from V and 5 bases from J, with 11 bases between. The CDR3 bases are TGTGCCAGCAGTGAAGCTGCAGGGTTTAATAATTCACCCCTCCACTTT. Encoded protein: CASSEAAGFNNSPLHF.

The chain carries TRBV10-3 and TRBJ2-5; TRBD2 aligns across 12 bases. This CDR3 contains 15 residues. V dropped 8 bases and J dropped 5; count of bases not matched to a gene: 9. CDR1 is ENHRY and CDR2 is SYGVKD in the germline V gene. CDR3 sequence reads: CAIGGASGRGETQYF. The CDR3 DNA reads as TGTGCCATCGGGGGGGCTAGCGGGAGGGGTGAGACCCAGTACTTC.

The DNA of the CDR3 is TGTGCCAGCAGCGTCGGGGTCCTTAGCTCTGGAAACACCATATATTTT. It codes for CASSVGVLSSGNTIYF. The gene calls are TRBV9 and TRBJ1-3; the D is unclear. Trimming took 2 bases from V and 0 from J, leaving 12 bases between them. CDR1 and CDR2 (germline): SGDLS, YYNGEE. This CDR3 comprises 16 residues.

V and J are TRBV24-1 and TRBJ2-2; TRBD1 aligns across 12 bases. V gave up 5 bases and J gave up 4 bases; unmatched junction bases: 13. This CDR3 has 19 amino acids. CDR1 KGHDR and CDR2 SFDVKD come from the germline V gene. As DNA, the CDR3 is TGTGCCACCAGTGCCCTCCCGGGGACAGGGGGCCTGGGCACCGGGGAGCTGTTTTTT. Protein sequence: CATSALPGTGGLGTGELFF.

The chain combines TRBV5-1 with TRBJ1-1; D is perhaps TRBD1 (5 bases). Germline CDR1 is SGHRS and CDR2 is YFSETQ. V shed 2 bases and J shed 0 bases, with 8 bases lying between them. The CDR3 spans 14 residues. DNA of the CDR3: TGCGCCAGCAGCTTAGGGGCGTTGAACACTGAAGCTTTCTTT. Protein product: CASSLGALNTEAFF.

The chain is built from TRBV11-1 and TRBJ1-2; D perhaps matches TRBD1 (6 bases). V was clipped by 1 base and J by 4 bases, with 7 bases between them. The germline CDR1 and CDR2 sequences are SGHAT and FQDESV (reference sequence). CDR3 size: 13 residues. The CDR3 bases are TGTGCCAGCAGCTTAGACAGGGCCTATGGCTACACCTTC. As protein: CASSLDRAYGYTF.

J is TRBJ2-2 and V is TRBV19; 10 bases map to TRBD2. The CDR3 has 22 amino acids. The J segment lost 0 bases and the V segment lost 1 base, leaving 17 bases of the junction unmatched. The germline V gene has CDR1 LNHDA and CDR2 SQIVND (reference sequence). CDR3 coding DNA: TGTGCCAGTAGTATAGGCCCGACAGGCAAGCCCGGACTAGCGGCGAACACCGGGGAGCTGTTTTTT. This encodes CASSIGPTGKPGLAANTGELFF.

The rearrangement joins TRBV5-6 to TRBJ1-3; no firm D call. The CDR3 sequence is 15 residues long. The V gene lost 2 bases and the J gene lost 0 bases, with 9 bases spanning the gap. Germline values: CDR1 SGHDT, CDR2 YYEEEE. The CDR3 loop is CASSLDWSSGNTIYF. The CDR3 DNA follows: TGTGCCAGCAGCTTAGACTGGTCCTCTGGAAACACCATATATTTT.

V usage is TRBV28 and J usage is TRBJ1-1, with D possibly being TRBD1 (5 bases). Germline values: CDR1 MDHEN, CDR2 SYDVKM. The CDR3 extends over 13 amino acids. V lost 8 bases and J 9 bases, leaving 19 bases between the germline ends. The CDR3 DNA reads as TGTGCCAGCCGTGAACTCGGGACTGGCCAAGCTTTCTTT. This sequence encodes CASRELGTGQAFF.

The chain couples TRBV9 to TRBJ1-6, with D hard to call. Trimming stripped 4 bases from V and 8 bases from J, with 13 bases between. From germline, CDR1 is SGDLS and CDR2 YYNGEE. The CDR3 length is 14 residues. CDR3 bases: TGTGCCAGCAGCTCCGGGATTCTGGATTCACCCCTCCACTTT. It codes for CASSSGILDSPLHF.

The chain is built from TRBV11-2 and TRBJ1-6; D unclear. The ends were cut back, 0 bases at V and 8 bases at J, with 5 bases in the middle. The germline V gene has CDR1 SGHAT and CDR2 FQNNGV. The CDR3 loop spans 13 amino acids. The CDR3 is CASSLDLHSPLHF. CDR3 DNA: TGTGCCAGCAGCTTAGATCTTCATTCACCCCTCCACTTT.

This clone has a single count. The chain uses TRBV19 and TRBJ1-1, with D uncertain. Germline assignment: CDR1 LNHDA and CDR2 SQIVND (reference sequence). CDR3 length: 12 amino acids. V gave up 7 bases and J gave up 5 bases, with 11 bases separating them. CDR3 sequence: CASNEGGTEAFF. CDR3 coding DNA: TGTGCCAGTAACGAGGGTGGGACTGAAGCTTTCTTT.